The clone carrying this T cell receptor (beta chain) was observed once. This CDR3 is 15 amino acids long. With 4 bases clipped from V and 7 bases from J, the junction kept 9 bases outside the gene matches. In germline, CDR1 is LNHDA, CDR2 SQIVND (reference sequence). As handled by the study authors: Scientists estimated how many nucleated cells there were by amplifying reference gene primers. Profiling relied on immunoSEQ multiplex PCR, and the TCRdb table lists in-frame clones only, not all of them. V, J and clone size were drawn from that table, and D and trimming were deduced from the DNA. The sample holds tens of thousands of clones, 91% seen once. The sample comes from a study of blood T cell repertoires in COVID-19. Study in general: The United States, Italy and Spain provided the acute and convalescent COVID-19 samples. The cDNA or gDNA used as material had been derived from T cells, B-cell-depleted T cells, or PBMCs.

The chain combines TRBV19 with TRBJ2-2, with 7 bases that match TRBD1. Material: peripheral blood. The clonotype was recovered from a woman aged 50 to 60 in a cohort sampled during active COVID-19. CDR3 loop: CASSKRTGVSGELFF. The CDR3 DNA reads TGTGCCAGTAGTAAACGGACAGGCGTTAGCGGGGAGCTGTTTTTT.